These T cell receptor beta chains were read from a single sample in a study of cytomegalovirus exposure and HLA in healthy donors. Data came from immunoSEQ multiplex PCR; TCRdb stores just in-frame clones and leaves some out. Among roughly 60,000 clones, 85% to 95% were seen once, and the ten largest hold almost 6%. Specimen: PBMCs. The source of these receptors is a woman under 30 in good health and CMV-seropositive. CDR3s leave out the opening cysteine and the closing phenylalanine or tryptophan. The D gene is left open where the match is weak.

j_call v_call d_call cdr3_aa
TRBJ2-7 TRBV18 - ASSPRRNYEQY
TRBJ1-5 TRBV27 TRBD1 ASSGQGAEGTYSNQPQH
TRBJ2-5 TRBV27 TRBD2 ASSERGGETQY
TRBJ1-2 TRBV27 - ASSFLPISYGYT
- TRBV6-1 TRBD1 ASSEGDRGLEQY
TRBJ2-1 TRBV5-1 TRBD2 ASSLPTSGENNEQF
TRBJ2-1 TRBV4-1 TRBD2 ASSQAGGGYNEQF
TRBJ1-5 TRBV27 TRBD1 ASSLDRGGQPQH
TRBJ2-6 TRBV7-9 - ASSRRGGSGANVLT
TRBJ2-3 TRBV6-5 - ASGRTDTQY
TRBJ2-5 TRBV11-2 TRBD1 ASSQDRVGETQY
TRBJ2-7 TRBV5-6 - ASSLALQGISYEQY
TRBJ1-1 TRBV5-1 TRBD1 ASSITGQGVGTEAF
TRBJ2-5 TRBV5-4 - ASSSYQETQY
TRBJ1-5 TRBV6-6 TRBD1 ATKPTGYSNQPQH
TRBJ2-7 TRBV27 - ASSLGQHYEQY
TRBJ1-3 TRBV28 TRBD1 ATGTVSGNTIY
TRBJ2-5 TRBV7-9 - ASSPSRTETQY
TRBJ2-3 TRBV27 - ASSRSGTSTDTQY
TRBJ1-3 TRBV4-1 - ASSQDRVSGNTIY
TRBJ2-6 TRBV5-1 - ASSSIGRGSGANVLT
TRBJ1-4 TRBV4-1 - ASSQEEGTNEKLF